This T cell receptor beta chain was identified during a study of blood T cell repertoires in COVID-19. The wider study: Nucleic acid was either cDNA or gDNA, and it came from T cells, B-cell-depleted T cells, or PBMCs.

Germline V gene data show CDR1 as MGHRA and CDR2 as YSYEKL. The CDR3 is 16 amino acids. The junction had 12 bases not matched to a gene; V was cut back by 3 bases and J by 5 bases. Original data processing: Estimates of nucleated cell counts were drawn from the amplification of reference gene primers. Profiling relied on immunoSEQ multiplex PCR, and the TCRdb table lists in-frame clones only, not all of them. V and J calls and clone size are those listed in that table; D and trimming were worked out from the DNA. The data hold 35,000 to 50,000 clones, with approximately 84% observed a single time. The gene calls are TRBV4-1 and TRBJ2-5; 7 bases align to TRBD1. The TCR was taken from a human donor in a cohort sampled during active COVID-19. The sample was peripheral blood. CDR3 coding DNA: TGCGCCAGCAGCCAGACCTGGACAGGTCGCGGGGAGACCCAGTACTTC. Translating gives CASSQTWTGRGETQYF.